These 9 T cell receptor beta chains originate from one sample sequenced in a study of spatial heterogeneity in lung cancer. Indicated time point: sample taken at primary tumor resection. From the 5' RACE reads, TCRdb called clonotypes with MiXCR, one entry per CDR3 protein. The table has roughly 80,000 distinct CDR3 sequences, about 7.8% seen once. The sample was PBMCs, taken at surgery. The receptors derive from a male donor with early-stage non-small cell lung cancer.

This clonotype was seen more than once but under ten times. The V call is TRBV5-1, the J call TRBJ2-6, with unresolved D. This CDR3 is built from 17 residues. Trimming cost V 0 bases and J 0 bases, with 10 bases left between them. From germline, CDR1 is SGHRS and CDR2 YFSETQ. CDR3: CASSLVGPRSGANVLTF. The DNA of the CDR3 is TGCGCCAGCAGCTTGGTTGGCCCCCGCTCTGGGGCCAACGTCCTGACTTTC. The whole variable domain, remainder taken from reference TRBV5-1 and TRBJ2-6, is KAGVTQTPRYLIKTRGQQVTLSCSPISGHRSVSWYQQTPGQGLQFLFEYFSETQRNKGNFPGRFSGRQFSNSRSEMNVSTLELGDSALYLCASSLVGPRSGANVLTFGAGSRLTVL.

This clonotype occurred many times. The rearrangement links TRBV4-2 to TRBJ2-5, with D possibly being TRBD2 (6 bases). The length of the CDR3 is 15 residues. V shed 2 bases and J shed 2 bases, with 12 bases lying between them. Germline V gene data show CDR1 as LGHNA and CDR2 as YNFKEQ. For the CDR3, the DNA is TGTGCCAGCAGCCAAACGCGGGGCGAGCAAGAGACCCAGTACTTC. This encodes CASSQTRGEQETQYF.

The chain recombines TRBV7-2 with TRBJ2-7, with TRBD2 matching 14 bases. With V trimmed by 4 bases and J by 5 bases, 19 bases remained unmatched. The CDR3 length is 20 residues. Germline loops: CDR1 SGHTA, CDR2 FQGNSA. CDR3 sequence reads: CASSSQGQPGLAGVRNEQYF. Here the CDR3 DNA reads TGTGCCAGCAGCTCCCAAGGCCAACCGGGACTAGCGGGAGTGCGCAACGAGCAGTACTTC.

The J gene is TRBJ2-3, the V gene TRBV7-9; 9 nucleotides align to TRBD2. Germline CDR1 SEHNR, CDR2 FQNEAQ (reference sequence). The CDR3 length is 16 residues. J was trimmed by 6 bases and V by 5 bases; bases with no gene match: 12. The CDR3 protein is CASSPRGRARTDTQYF. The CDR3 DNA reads TGTGCCAGCAGCCCACGCGGGAGGGCCAGAACGGATACGCAGTATTTT.

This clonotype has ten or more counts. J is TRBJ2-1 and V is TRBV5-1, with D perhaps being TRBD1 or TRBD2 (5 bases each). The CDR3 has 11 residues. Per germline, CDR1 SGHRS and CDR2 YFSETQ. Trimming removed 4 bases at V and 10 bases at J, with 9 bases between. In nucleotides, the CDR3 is TGCGCCAGCAGCCCGGGACCAGAGCAGTTCTTC. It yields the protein CASSPGPEQFF.

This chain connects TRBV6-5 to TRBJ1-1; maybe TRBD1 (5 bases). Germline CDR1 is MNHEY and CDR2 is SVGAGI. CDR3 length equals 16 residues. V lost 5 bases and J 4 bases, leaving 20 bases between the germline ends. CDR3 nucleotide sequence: TGTGCCAGCAGTCCCCGGGGGGGGTTGGATAGCACTGAAGCTTTCTTT. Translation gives CASSPRGGLDSTEAFF.

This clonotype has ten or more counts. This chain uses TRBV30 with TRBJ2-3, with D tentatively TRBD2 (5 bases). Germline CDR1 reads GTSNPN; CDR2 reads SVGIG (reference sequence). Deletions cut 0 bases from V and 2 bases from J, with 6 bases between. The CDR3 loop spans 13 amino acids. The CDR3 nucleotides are TGTGCCTGGAGTGTAGCGGTCACAGATACGCAGTATTTT. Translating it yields CAWSVAVTDTQYF. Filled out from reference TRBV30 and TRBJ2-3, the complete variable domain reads SQTIHQWPATLVQPVGSPLSLECTVEGTSNPNLYWYRQAAGRGLQLLFYSVGIGQISSEVPQNLSASRPQDRQFILSSKKLLLSDSGFYLCAWSVAVTDTQYFGPGTRLTVL.

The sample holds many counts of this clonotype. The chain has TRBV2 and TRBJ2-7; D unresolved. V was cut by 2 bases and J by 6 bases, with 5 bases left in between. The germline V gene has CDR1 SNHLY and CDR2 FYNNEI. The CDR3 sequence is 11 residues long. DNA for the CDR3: TGTGCCAGCAGTGAATTATTCGAGCAGTACTTC. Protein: CASSELFEQYF.

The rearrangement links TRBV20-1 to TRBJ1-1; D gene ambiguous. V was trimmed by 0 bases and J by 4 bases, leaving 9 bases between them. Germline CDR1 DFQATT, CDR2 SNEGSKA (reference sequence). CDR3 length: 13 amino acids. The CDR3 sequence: CSARDWGSTEAFF. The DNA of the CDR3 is TGCAGTGCTAGAGATTGGGGATCCACTGAAGCTTTCTTT.